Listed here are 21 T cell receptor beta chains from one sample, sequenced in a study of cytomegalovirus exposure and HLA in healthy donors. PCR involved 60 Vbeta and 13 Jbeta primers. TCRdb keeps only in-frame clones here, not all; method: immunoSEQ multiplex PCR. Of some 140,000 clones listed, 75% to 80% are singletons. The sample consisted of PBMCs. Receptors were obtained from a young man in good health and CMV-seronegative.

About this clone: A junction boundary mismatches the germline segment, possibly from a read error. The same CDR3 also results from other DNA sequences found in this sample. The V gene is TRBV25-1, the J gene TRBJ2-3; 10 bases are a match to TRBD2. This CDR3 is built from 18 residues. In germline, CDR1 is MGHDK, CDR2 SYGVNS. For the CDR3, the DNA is TGCGCCTCTCCTACAGGACTAGCGGCAGATCCCAGCACAGATACGCAGTATTTT. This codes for CASPTGLAADPSTDTQYF.

The CDR3, as DNA: TGTGCCAGCAGCGCCCCGGGACTAGCGGGAGGGAATAAGCAGTTCTTC. Residues: CASSAPGLAGGNKQFF. This chain uses TRBV7-3 with TRBJ2-1; 16 bases line up with TRBD2. J lost 11 bases, V lost 5 bases, and 9 bases had no gene match. The CDR3 has 16 residues. Germline assignment: CDR1 SGHTA and CDR2 FQGTGA.

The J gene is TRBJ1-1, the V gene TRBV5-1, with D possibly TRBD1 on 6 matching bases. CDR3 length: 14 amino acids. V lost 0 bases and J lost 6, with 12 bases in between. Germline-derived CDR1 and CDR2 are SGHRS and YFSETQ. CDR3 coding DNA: TGCGCCAGCAGCTTGGCCCTTGGGGGCCCTGAAGCTTTCTTT. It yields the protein CASSLALGGPEAFF.

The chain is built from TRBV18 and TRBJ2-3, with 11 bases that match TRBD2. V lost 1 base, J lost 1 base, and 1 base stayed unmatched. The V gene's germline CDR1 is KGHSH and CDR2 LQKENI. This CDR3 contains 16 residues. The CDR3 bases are TGTGCCAGCTCACCACTGGGACTAGCGGGCACAGATACGCAGTATTTT. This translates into CASSPLGLAGTDTQYF.

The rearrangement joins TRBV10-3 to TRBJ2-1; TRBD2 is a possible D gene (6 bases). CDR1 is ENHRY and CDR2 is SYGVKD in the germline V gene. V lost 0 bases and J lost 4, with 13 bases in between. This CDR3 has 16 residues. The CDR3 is CAISESGSGVYNEQFF. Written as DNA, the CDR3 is TGTGCCATCAGTGAGTCAGGTAGCGGAGTATACAATGAGCAGTTCTTC.

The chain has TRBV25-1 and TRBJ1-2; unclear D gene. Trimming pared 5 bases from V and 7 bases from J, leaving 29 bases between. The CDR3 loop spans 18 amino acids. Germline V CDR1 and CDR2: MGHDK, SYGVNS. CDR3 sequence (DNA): TGTGCCAGCAGTAATTCTGGCCCCGGGGTTGAGTACGGTACTGGCTACACCTTC. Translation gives CASSNSGPGVEYGTGYTF.

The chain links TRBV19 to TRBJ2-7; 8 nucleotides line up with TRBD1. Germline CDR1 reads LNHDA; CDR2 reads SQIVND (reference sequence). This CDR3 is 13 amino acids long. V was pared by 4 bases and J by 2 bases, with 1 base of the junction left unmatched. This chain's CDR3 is CASSKQGAYEQYF. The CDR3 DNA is TGTGCCAGTAGTAAACAGGGGGCCTACGAGCAGTACTTC.

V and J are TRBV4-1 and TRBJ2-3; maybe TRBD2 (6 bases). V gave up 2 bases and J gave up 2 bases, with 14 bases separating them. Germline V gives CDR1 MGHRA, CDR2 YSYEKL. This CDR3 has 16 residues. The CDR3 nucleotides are TGCGCCAGCAGCCAAAACGGCGGGAAACTCACAGATACGCAGTATTTT. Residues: CASSQNGGKLTDTQYF.

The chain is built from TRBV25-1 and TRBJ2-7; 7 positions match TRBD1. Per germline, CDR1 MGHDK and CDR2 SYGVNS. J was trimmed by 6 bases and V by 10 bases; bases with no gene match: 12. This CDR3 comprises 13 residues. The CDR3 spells CATRGGSIGEQYF. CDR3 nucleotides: TGTGCCACACGAGGGGGCTCAATCGGCGAGCAGTACTTC.

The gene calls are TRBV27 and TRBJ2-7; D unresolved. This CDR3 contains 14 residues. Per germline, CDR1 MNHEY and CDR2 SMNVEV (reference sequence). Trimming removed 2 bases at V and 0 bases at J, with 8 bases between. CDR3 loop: CASSLHSLSYEQYF. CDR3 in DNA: TGTGCCAGCAGTTTACACAGCCTCTCCTACGAGCAGTACTTC.

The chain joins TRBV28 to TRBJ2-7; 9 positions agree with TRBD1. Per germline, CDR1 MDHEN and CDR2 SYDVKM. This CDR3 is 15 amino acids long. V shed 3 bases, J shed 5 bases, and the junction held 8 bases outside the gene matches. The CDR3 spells CASSFGGQGADEQYF. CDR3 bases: TGTGCCAGCAGTTTTGGGGGACAGGGTGCTGACGAGCAGTACTTC.

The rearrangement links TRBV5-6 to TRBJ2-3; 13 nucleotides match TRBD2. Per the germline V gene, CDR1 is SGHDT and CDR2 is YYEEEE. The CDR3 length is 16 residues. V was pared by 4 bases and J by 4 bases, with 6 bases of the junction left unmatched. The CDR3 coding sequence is TGTGCCAGCAGCCCTGGACTAGCGGGAGAGGCAGATACGCAGTATTTT. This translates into CASSPGLAGEADTQYF.

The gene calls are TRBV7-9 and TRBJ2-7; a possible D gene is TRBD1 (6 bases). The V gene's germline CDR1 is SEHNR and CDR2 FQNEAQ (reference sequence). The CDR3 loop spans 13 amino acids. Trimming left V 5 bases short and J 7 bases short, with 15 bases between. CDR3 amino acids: CASSEGTSDEQYF. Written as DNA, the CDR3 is TGTGCCAGCAGCGAAGGGACATCAGATGAGCAGTACTTC.

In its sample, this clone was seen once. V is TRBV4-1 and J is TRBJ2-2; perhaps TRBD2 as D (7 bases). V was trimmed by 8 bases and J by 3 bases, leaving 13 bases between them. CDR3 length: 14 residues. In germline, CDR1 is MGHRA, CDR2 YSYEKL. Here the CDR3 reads CASSRGGDTGELFF. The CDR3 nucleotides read TGCGCCAGCTCAAGGGGGGGGGACACCGGGGAGCTGTTTTTT.

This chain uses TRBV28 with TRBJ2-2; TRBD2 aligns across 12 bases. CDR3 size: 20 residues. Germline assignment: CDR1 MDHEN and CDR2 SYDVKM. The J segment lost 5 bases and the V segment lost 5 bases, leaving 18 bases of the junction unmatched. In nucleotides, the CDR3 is TGTGCCAGCAGTCCCCCCGCCTACGGACTAGCGGGAAGAGGTACCGGGGAGCTGTTTTTT. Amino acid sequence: CASSPPAYGLAGRGTGELFF.

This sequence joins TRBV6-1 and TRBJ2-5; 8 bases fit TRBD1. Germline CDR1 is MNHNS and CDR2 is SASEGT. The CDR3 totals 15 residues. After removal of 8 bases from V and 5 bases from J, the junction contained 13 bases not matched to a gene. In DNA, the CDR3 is TGTGCCAGCGCCCTTCGCGGACAGGGTCGGGAGACCCAGTACTTC. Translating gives CASALRGQGRETQYF.

The CDR3 sequence is CASRGQGLHNEQFF. The CDR3 DNA reads as TGTGCCAGCAGGGGACAGGGTCTCCACAATGAGCAGTTCTTC. The chain combines TRBV27 with TRBJ2-1; TRBD1 matches 9 bases. V dropped 6 bases and J dropped 5; count of bases not matched to a gene: 5. The CDR3 consists of 14 residues. CDR1 is MNHEY, CDR2 SMNVEV, per germline (reference sequence).

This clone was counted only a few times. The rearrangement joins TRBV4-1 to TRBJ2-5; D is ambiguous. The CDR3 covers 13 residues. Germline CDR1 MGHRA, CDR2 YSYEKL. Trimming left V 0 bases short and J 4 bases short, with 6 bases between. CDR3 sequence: CASSQERLETQYF. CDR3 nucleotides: TGCGCCAGCAGCCAAGAGAGACTAGAGACCCAGTACTTC.

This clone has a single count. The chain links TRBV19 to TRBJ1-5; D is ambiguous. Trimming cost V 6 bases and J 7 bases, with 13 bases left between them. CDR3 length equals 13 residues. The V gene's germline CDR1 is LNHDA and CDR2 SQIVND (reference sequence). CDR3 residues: CASSLGGGQPQHF. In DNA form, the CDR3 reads TGTGCCAGTAGCCTAGGTGGAGGGCAGCCCCAGCATTTT.

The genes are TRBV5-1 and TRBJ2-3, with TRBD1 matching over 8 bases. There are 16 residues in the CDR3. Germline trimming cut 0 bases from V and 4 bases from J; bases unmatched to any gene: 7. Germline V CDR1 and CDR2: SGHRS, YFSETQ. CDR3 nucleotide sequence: TGCGCCAGCAGCTTGGTGGGGCCAGGGGGCGCAGATACGCAGTATTTT. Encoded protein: CASSLVGPGGADTQYF. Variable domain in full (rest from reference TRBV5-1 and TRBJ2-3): KAGVTQTPRYLIKTRGQQVTLSCSPISGHRSVSWYQQTPGQGLQFLFEYFSETQRNKGNFPGRFSGRQFSNSRSEMNVSTLELGDSALYLCASSLVGPGGADTQYFGPGTRLTVL.

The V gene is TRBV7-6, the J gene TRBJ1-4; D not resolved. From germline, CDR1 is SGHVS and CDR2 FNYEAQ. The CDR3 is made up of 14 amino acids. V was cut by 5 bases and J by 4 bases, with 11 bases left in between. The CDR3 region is CASSPRRVNEKLFF. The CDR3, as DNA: TGTGCCAGCAGCCCTCGTCGGGTTAATGAAAAACTGTTTTTT.